The rows below give T cell receptor beta chains drawn from one sample of a study of blood T cell repertoires in COVID-19. Here immunoSEQ multiplex PCR was the method, and the copy in TCRdb shows in-frame clones only, minus some. This sample carries roughly 150,000 clones, about 85% of them seen once, and the ten largest clones take about 6.1%. The sample comprised PBMCs or T cells enriched from blood (not recorded which). These receptor sequences come from a woman between 40 and 55 years old who had recovered from COVID-19. CDR3s include the opening cysteine and the closing phenylalanine or tryptophan. Expanded clones get a size class; other rows say once, few or many, or leave the size out.

clone size: NA
J gene: TRBJ2-7
V gene: TRBV28
CDR3 protein: CASSLTGGGEQYF

clone size: NA
J gene: TRBJ2-1
V gene: TRBV7-3
CDR3 protein: CASSPRVGLDEQFF

clone size: NA
J gene: TRBJ1-2
V gene: TRBV3-1/TRBV3-2
CDR3 protein: CASSHWTGAEGYTF

clone size: NA
J gene: TRBJ2-3
V gene: TRBV6-2/TRBV6-3
CDR3 protein: CASSTVSGSTDTQYF

clone size: NA
J gene: TRBJ2-7
V gene: TRBV12-3/TRBV12-4
CDR3 protein: CASSFHRAYEQYF

clone size: NA
J gene: TRBJ2-3
V gene: TRBV7-3
CDR3 protein: CASSPLGANTDTQYF

clone size: NA
J gene: TRBJ2-5
V gene: TRBV5-1
CDR3 protein: CASSLSDIPQETQYF

clone size: NA
J gene: TRBJ2-2
V gene: TRBV18
CDR3 protein: CASSPNSGGDTGELFF

clone size: NA
J gene: TRBJ1-1
V gene: TRBV3-1/TRBV3-2
CDR3 protein: CASRKDRGLREAFF

clone size: NA
J gene: TRBJ2-1
V gene: TRBV7-2
CDR3 protein: CASRHRQGGFNEQFF

clone size: NA
J gene: TRBJ2-2
V gene: TRBV9
CDR3 protein: CASSVQVAPGELFF

clone size: many
J gene: TRBJ1-1
V gene: TRBV11-1
CDR3 protein: CASSFHLEGAEAFF

clone size: NA
J gene: TRBJ2-1
V gene: TRBV3-1/TRBV3-2
CDR3 protein: CASSQGTAGGLGEQFF

clone size: NA
J gene: TRBJ1-4
V gene: TRBV9
CDR3 protein: CASSVRPGSGKLFF

clone size: NA
J gene: TRBJ2-1
V gene: TRBV29-1
CDR3 protein: CSVRGTGSPSSAYNEQFF

clone size: NA
J gene: TRBJ2-6
V gene: TRBV3-1/TRBV3-2
CDR3 protein: CASSPGAGANVLTF

clone size: NA
J gene: TRBJ1-1
V gene: TRBV18
CDR3 protein: CASSPQTSNTEAFF

clone size: few
J gene: TRBJ2-1
V gene: TRBV6-1
CDR3 protein: CASSDLGEGPNEQFF

clone size: NA
J gene: TRBJ1-5
V gene: TRBV5-6
CDR3 protein: CASSLRGVSNQPQHF

clone size: NA
J gene: TRBJ1-1
V gene: TRBV4-1
CDR3 protein: CASSQLGNTEAFF

clone size: NA
J gene: TRBJ2-5
V gene: TRBV12-3/TRBV12-4
CDR3 protein: CASSPGETQYF

clone size: NA
J gene: TRBJ2-7
V gene: TRBV10-3
CDR3 protein: CAISESASARYEQYF

clone size: NA
J gene: TRBJ1-6
V gene: TRBV5-1
CDR3 protein: CASSGMDSGAPLHF

clone size: once
J gene: TRBJ1-6
V gene: TRBV19
CDR3 protein: CASNPGLRNSPLHF

clone size: NA
J gene: TRBJ1-3
V gene: TRBV6-5
CDR3 protein: CAGCGSAGNTIYF

clone size: NA
J gene: TRBJ1-5
V gene: TRBV10-3
CDR3 protein: CAISPGTGGQGNQPQHF

clone size: NA
J gene: TRBJ1-6
V gene: TRBV14
CDR3 protein: CASSSSGDNSPLHF

clone size: NA
J gene: TRBJ2-3
V gene: TRBV7-3
CDR3 protein: CASSERDRGTDTQYF

clone size: NA
J gene: TRBJ2-1
V gene: TRBV7-9
CDR3 protein: CASSLGGGKSYNEQFF

clone size: NA
J gene: TRBJ1-2
V gene: TRBV6-5
CDR3 protein: CASSYDGASGYTF

clone size: NA
J gene: TRBJ1-1
V gene: TRBV11-3
CDR3 protein: CASSPGGDNTEAFF

clone size: NA
J gene: TRBJ1-3
V gene: TRBV6-1
CDR3 protein: CASSEVLVFGNRGPGGGNTIYF

clone size: NA
J gene: TRBJ1-1
V gene: TRBV5-8
CDR3 protein: CASSPTGFSEAFF

clone size: NA
J gene: TRBJ2-1
V gene: TRBV19
CDR3 protein: CASKTGVSSYNEQFF

clone size: NA
J gene: TRBJ2-3
V gene: TRBV7-8
CDR3 protein: CASSPIGVGTDTQYF

clone size: NA
J gene: TRBJ1-5
V gene: TRBV30
CDR3 protein: CAWSVQAGQPQHF

clone size: NA
J gene: TRBJ2-4
V gene: TRBV5-1
CDR3 protein: CASSHDTNGLAKNIQYF

clone size: NA
J gene: TRBJ2-7
V gene: TRBV29-1
CDR3 protein: CSAEGGQGYEQYF

clone size: once
J gene: TRBJ2-5
V gene: TRBV14
CDR3 protein: CASGQGLSSPETQYF

clone size: NA
J gene: TRBJ2-1
V gene: TRBV3-1/TRBV3-2
CDR3 protein: CASSQGGTWFF

clone size: NA
J gene: TRBJ2-5
V gene: TRBV3-1/TRBV3-2
CDR3 protein: CASSQDGQGQQETQYF

clone size: NA
J gene: TRBJ2-2
V gene: TRBV5-1
CDR3 protein: CASSLAGSYGELFF

clone size: NA
J gene: TRBJ2-3
V gene: TRBV19
CDR3 protein: CASSRLGLAGRDTQYF

clone size: NA
J gene: TRBJ2-7
V gene: TRBV5-8
CDR3 protein: CASSLMAGEGEQYF

clone size: once
J gene: TRBJ1-1
V gene: TRBV6-1
CDR3 protein: CASSERPRGGGREAFF

clone size: NA
J gene: TRBJ1-5
V gene: TRBV19
CDR3 protein: CASSLTDYSNQPQHF

clone size: NA
J gene: TRBJ1-5
V gene: TRBV21-1
CDR3 protein: CASTRVLTVTSNQPQHF

clone size: NA
J gene: TRBJ1-2
V gene: TRBV3-1/TRBV3-2
CDR3 protein: CASSTVERGYTF

clone size: NA
J gene: TRBJ1-1
V gene: TRBV5-6
CDR3 protein: CASSLGAGTEAFF

clone size: NA
J gene: TRBJ2-1
V gene: TRBV11-3
CDR3 protein: CASSLATEGYNEQFF

clone size: NA
J gene: TRBJ2-6
V gene: TRBV5-1
CDR3 protein: CASSKTTGAGANVLTF

clone size: NA
J gene: TRBJ2-1
V gene: TRBV5-1
CDR3 protein: CASSFGLAGGLYNEQFF

clone size: NA
J gene: TRBJ1-1
V gene: TRBV19
CDR3 protein: CASSIQSNAGGPNTEAFF

clone size: once
J gene: TRBJ2-7
V gene: TRBV29-1
CDR3 protein: CSVSEGADEQYF

clone size: NA
J gene: TRBJ1-1
V gene: TRBV2
CDR3 protein: CASRENRDTEAFF

clone size: NA
J gene: TRBJ1-2
V gene: TRBV19
CDR3 protein: CASSATSNIYGYTF

clone size: NA
J gene: TRBJ1-1
V gene: TRBV7-9
CDR3 protein: CASRVLEVTEAFF

clone size: few
J gene: TRBJ1-5
V gene: TRBV6-2/TRBV6-3
CDR3 protein: CASSPHMGQLNQPQHF

clone size: NA
J gene: TRBJ1-5
V gene: TRBV3-1/TRBV3-2
CDR3 protein: CASSQDSRGGNQPQHF